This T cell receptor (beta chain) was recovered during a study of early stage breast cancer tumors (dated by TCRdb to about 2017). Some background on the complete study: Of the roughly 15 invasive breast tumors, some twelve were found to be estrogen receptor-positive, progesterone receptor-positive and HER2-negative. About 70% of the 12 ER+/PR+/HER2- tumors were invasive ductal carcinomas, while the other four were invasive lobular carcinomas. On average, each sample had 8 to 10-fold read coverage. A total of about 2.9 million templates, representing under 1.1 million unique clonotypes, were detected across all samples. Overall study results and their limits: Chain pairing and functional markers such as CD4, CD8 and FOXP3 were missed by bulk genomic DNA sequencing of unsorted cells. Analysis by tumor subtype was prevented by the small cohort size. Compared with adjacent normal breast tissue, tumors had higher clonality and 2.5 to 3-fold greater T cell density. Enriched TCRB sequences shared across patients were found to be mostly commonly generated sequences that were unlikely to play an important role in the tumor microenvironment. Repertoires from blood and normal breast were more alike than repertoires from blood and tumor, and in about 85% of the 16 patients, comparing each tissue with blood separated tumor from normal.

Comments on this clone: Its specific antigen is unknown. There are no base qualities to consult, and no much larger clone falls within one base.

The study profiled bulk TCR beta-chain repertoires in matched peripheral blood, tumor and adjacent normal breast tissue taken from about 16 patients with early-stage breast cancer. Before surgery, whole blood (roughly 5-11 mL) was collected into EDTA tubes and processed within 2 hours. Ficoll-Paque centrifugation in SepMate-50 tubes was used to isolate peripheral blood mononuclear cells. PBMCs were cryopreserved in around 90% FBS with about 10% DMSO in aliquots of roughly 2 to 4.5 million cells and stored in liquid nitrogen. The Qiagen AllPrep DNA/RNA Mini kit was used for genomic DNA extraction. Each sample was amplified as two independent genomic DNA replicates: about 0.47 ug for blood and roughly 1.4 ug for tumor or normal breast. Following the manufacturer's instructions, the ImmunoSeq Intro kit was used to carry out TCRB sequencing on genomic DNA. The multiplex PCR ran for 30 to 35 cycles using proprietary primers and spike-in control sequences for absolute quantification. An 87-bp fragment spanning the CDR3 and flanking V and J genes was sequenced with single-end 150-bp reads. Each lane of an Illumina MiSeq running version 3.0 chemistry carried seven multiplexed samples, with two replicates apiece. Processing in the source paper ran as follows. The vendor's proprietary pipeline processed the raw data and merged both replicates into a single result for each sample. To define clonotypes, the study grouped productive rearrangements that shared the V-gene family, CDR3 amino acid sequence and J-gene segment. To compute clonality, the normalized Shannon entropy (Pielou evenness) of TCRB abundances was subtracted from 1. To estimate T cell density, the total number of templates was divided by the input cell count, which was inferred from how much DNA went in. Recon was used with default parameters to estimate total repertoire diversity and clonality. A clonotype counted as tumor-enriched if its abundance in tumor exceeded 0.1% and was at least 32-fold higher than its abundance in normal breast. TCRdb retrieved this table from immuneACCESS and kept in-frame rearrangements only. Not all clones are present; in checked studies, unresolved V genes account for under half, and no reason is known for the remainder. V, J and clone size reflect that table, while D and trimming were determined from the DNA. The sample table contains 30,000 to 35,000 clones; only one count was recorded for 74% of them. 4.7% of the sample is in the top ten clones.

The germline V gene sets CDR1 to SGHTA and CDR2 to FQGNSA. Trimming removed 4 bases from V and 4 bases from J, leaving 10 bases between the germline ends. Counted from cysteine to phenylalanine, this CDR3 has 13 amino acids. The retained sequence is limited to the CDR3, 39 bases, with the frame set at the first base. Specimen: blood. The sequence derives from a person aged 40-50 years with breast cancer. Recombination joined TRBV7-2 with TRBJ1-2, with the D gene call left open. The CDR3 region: CASSWKATYGYTF. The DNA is TGTGCCAGCAGCTGGAAAGCGACCTATGGCTACACCTTC.